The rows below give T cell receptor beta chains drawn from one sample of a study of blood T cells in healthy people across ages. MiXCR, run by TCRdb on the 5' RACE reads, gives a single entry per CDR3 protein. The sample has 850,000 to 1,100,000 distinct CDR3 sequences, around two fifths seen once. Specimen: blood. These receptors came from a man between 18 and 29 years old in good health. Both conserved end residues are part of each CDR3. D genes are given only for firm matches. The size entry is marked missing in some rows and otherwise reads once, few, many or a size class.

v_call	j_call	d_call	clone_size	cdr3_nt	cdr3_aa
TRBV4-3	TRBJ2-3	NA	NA	TGCGCCAGCATCCAAGACCGTCTGGCGGGTGATACGCAGTATTTT	CASIQDRLAGDTQYF
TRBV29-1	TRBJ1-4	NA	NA	TGCAGCGTTGAGGCCCGACCAGCTAATGAAAAACTGTTTTTT	CSVEARPANEKLFF
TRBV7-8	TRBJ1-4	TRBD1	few	TGTGCCAGCAGACCCCGACAGGGGGAAAAACTGTTTTTT	CASRPRQGEKLFF
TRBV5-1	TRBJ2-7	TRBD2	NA	TGCGCCAGCAGCTTGGACGGGACTACCTACGAGCAGTACTTC	CASSLDGTTYEQYF
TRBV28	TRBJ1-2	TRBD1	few	TGTGCCAGCAATCGAGGGGGCCGATACTATGGCTACACCTTC	CASNRGGRYYGYTF
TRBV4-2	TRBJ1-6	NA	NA	TGTGCCAGCAGCCAAGTAGGGACAAACGATTCACCCCTCCACTTT	CASSQVGTNDSPLHF
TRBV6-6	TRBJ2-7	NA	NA	TGTGCCAGCAGTTACTCGAAAATAAGCGGCTACTACGAGCAGTACTTC	CASSYSKISGYYEQYF
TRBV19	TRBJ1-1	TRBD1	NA	TGTGCCAGTAGTCACAGGGGGCAGGTTACTGAAGCTTTCTTT	CASSHRGQVTEAFF
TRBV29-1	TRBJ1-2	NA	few	TGCAGCGTTCGCGAGGGTAGAGGGTCATATGGCTACACCTTC	CSVREGRGSYGYTF
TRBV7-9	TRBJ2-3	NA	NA	TGTGCCAGCAGCTTAGCGGGATACCACACAGATACGCAGTATTTT	CASSLAGYHTDTQYF
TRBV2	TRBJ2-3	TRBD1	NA	TGTGCCAGCGGCCGGGACAGGGACACAGATACGCAGTATTTT	CASGRDRDTDTQYF
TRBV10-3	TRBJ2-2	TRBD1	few	TGTGCCATCAGTGAGTCGACAGGGGAGGACACCGGGGAGCTGTTTTTT	CAISESTGEDTGELFF
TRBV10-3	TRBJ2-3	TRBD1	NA	TGTGCCATCAGTGAAACCGGGACAGGGGAAACAGATACGCAGTATTTT	CAISETGTGETDTQYF
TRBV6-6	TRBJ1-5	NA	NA	TGTGCCAGCGCAATCGGGAGCAATCAGCCCCAGCATTTT	CASAIGSNQPQHF
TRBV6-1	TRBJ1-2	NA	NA	TGTGCCAGCCAAAAAACGGGTTGGGGCTACACCTTC	CASQKTGWGYTF
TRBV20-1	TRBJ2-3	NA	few	TGCAGTGCTAGAGTGGCGGGGAGGACAGATACGCAGTATTTT	CSARVAGRTDTQYF
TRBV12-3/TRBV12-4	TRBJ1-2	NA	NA	TGTGCCAGCAGTTTAGCGTCGAGGATTTCAAGATATGGCTACACCTTC	CASSLASRISRYGYTF
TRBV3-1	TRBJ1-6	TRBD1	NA	TGTGCCAGCAGTCCGGGACAGGAATATTCACCCCTCCACTTT	CASSPGQEYSPLHF
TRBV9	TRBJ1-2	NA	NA	TGTGCCAGCAGCGTATCGACAGAAAGTAACTATGGCTACACCTTC	CASSVSTESNYGYTF
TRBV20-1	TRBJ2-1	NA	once	TGCAGTGCTAGAGAAGACAACGCTAATTACAATGAGCAGTTCTTC	CSAREDNANYNEQFF
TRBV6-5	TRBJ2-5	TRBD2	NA	TGTGCCAGCAGTTACCGCTTCGGGACTAGCGGGGGGGAAAAAGAGACCCAGTACTTC	CASSYRFGTSGGEKETQYF
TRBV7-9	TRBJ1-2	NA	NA	TGTGCCAGCAGCGTAGGATCGGGAAGTAATGGCTACACCTTC	CASSVGSGSNGYTF
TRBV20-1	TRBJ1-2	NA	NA	TGCAGTGCTAGTGGCAGAGAGATTTATGGCTACACCTTC	CSASGREIYGYTF
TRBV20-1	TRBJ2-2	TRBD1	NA	TGCAGTGCCGAGGGGACAGGGGGCGGGGAGCTGTTTTTT	CSAEGTGGGELFF
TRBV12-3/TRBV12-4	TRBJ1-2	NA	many	TGTGCCAGCAGTCGCTTTCCCCTTAGTGGCTACACCTTC	CASSRFPLSGYTF
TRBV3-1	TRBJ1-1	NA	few	TGTGCCAGCAGCCAAGAGACCCGGGGCACTGAAGCTTTCTTT	CASSQETRGTEAFF
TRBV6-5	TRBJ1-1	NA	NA	TGTGCCAGCAGTTACTCGAAGGCGAACACTGAAGCTTTCTTT	CASSYSKANTEAFF
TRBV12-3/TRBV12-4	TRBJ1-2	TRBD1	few	TGTGCCAGCAGTACCCAACAGGGGGACGGCTACACCTTC	CASSTQQGDGYTF
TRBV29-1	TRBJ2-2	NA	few	TGCAGCGTTGGTGGGTGGGCGAACACCGGGGAGCTGTTTTTT	CSVGGWANTGELFF
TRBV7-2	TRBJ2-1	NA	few	TGTGCCAGCAGCTTAACGCTTAGTAGTGAGCAGTTCTTC	CASSLTLSSEQFF
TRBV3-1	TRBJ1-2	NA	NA	TGTGCCAGCAGCCAAGTGGGCACGAATAACTATGGCTACACCTTC	CASSQVGTNNYGYTF
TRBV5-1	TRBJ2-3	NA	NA	TGCGCCAGCAGCTCCGACGCCGGGATAACAGATACGCAGTATTTT	CASSSDAGITDTQYF
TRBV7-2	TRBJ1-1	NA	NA	TGTGCCAGCAGGATGAGGGACCCTAACACTGAAGCTTTCTTT	CASRMRDPNTEAFF
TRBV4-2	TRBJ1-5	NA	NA	TGTGCCAGCAGCCAAGAATCCCAGGAGGCTGCAGCCCAGCATTTT	CASSQESQEAAAQHF
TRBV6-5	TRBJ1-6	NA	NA	TGTGCCACGAGGTCGGGGTCTTCCTATAATTCACCCCTCCACTTT	CATRSGSSYNSPLHF
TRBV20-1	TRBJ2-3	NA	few	TGCAGTGCTAGACCCACCCGGGGGAAGACAGATACGCAGTATTTT	CSARPTRGKTDTQYF
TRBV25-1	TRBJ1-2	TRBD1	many	TGTGCCAGCAGTGAACAGGGGGCGCGGTTTGCCGGCTACACCTTC	CASSEQGARFAGYTF
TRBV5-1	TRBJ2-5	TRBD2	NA	TGCGCCAGCAGCTTGGTTGGTAGCGGGGCCGGCTCCTACAATGAGCAGTACTTC	CASSLVGSGAGSYNEQYF
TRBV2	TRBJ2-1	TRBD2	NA	TGTGCCAGCAGTCCGGGACTAGCAGTCAGCGATGAGCAGTTCTTC	CASSPGLAVSDEQFF
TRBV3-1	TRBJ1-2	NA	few	TGTGCCAGCAGCCAAGATCAAGGTTCTTTGTACTATGGCTACACCTTC	CASSQDQGSLYYGYTF
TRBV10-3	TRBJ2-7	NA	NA	TGTGCCATCAGTGAGGCGAGGGCCCCCGCCGACGAGCAGTACTTC	CAISEARAPADEQYF
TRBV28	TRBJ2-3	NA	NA	TGTGCCAGCAGTTTACGGCAGCATAGGAGCACAGATACGCAGTATTTT	CASSLRQHRSTDTQYF
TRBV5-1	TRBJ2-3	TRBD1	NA	TGCGCCAGCAGCTACCGGACAGGGCCAGATACGCAGTATTTT	CASSYRTGPDTQYF
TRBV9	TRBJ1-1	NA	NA	TGTGCCAGCAGCCCGGGGATTCAGGGAGCTTTCTTT	CASSPGIQGAFF
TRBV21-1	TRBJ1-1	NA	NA	TGTGCCAGCAGCAAAGCGCTGCGGGGGCAATCGAACACTGAAGCTTTCTTT	CASSKALRGQSNTEAFF
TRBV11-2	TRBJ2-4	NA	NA	TGTGCCAGCAGCCCTGGCAGGGGCCATCAGTACTTC	CASSPGRGHQYF